Shown below are 19 T cell receptor beta chains from a single sample sequenced in a study of blood T cell repertoires in COVID-19. The repertoire was sequenced with immunoSEQ multiplex PCR; TCRdb's copy has only in-frame clones and lacks some. Here the sample spans 270,000 or so clones, around 90% being singletons. Sequenced input: peripheral blood. The receptors were gathered from a woman in her sixties with COVID-19, enrolled during active disease.

The chain employs TRBV11-3 and TRBJ2-2; tentatively, D is TRBD1 (5 bases). Germline V gene data show CDR1 as SGHNT and CDR2 as YENEEA. CDR3 length equals 14 residues. Trimming removed 1 base at V and 7 bases at J, with 10 bases between. This chain's CDR3 is CASSLGGFVGELFF. CDR3 nucleotide sequence: TGTGCCAGCAGCTTAGGGGGCTTTGTCGGGGAGCTGTTTTTT.

This sequence joins TRBV7-8 and TRBJ1-2; 7 positions match TRBD1. The germline V gene encodes CDR1 SGHVS and CDR2 FQNEAQ. The length of the CDR3 is 15 residues. With V trimmed by 1 base and J by 8 bases, 10 bases remained unmatched. The CDR3 DNA follows: TGTGCCAGCAGCTTAGGACCCACAGGGGACCGCGGCTACACCTTC. As protein: CASSLGPTGDRGYTF.

V is TRBV7-2 and J is TRBJ2-7; 9 bases line up with TRBD1. This CDR3 spans 16 amino acids. Germline V CDR1 and CDR2: SGHTA, FQGNSA. With 5 bases clipped from V and 3 bases from J, the junction kept 11 bases outside the gene matches. CDR3 amino acids: CASSHGPPGQGYEQYF. DNA for the CDR3: TGTGCCAGCAGCCACGGACCCCCGGGACAGGGCTACGAGCAGTACTTC.

V and J are TRBV5-4 and TRBJ2-7, with 7 bases lining up with TRBD1. Germline values: CDR1 SGHNT, CDR2 YYREEE (reference sequence). The V gene end was trimmed by 5 bases and the J gene end by 3 bases; junction bases not matched to a gene: 5. The CDR3 covers 13 residues. The CDR3 loop is CASSSTGFYEQYF. The CDR3 DNA follows: TGTGCCAGCAGTTCGACAGGGTTCTACGAGCAGTACTTC.

This chain links TRBV15 with TRBJ1-1, with 8 bases fitting TRBD1. This CDR3 has 16 residues. The junction had 12 bases not matched to a gene; V was cut back by 4 bases and J by 5 bases. Germline V gene sequence: CDR1 LNHNV, CDR2 YYDKDF (reference sequence). CDR3 sequence (DNA): TGTGCCACCAGCATGCTCATCGGACAGGGCGAGACTGAAGCTTTCTTT. Translated, it gives CATSMLIGQGETEAFF.

The chain employs TRBV19 and TRBJ1-2; 7 positions agree with TRBD1. The CDR3 totals 18 residues. Germline assignment: CDR1 LNHDA and CDR2 SQIVND (reference sequence). V was clipped by 7 bases and J by 5 bases; unmatched bases: 22. CDR3 nucleotide sequence: TGTGCCAGTACCGCTCAAGGGGATGGGACAGCGAGCGGGTATGGCTACACCTTC. Protein sequence: CASTAQGDGTASGYGYTF. Combining the CDR3 with reference TRBV19 and TRBJ1-2 gives the whole variable domain DGGITQSPKYLFRKEGQNVTLSCEQNLNHDAMYWYRQDPGQGLRLIYYSQIVNDFQKGDIAEGYSVSREKKESFPLTVTSAQKNPTAFYLCASTAQGDGTASGYGYTFGSGTRLTVV.

The chain couples TRBV21-1 to TRBJ1-1. TRBV21-1 is flagged as a pseudogene. This CDR3 contains 15 residues. The CDR3 nucleotides are TGTGCCAGCAGCAAACCCCTTTCGGGGAGGACTGAAGCTTTCTTT. It yields the protein CASSKPLSGRTEAFF.

The chain joins TRBV2 to TRBJ1-2, with no clear D. Between the trimmed V and J ends, which lost 7 bases and 8 bases, there was a span of 14 bases. The CDR3 is made up of 12 amino acids. Germline-derived CDR1 and CDR2 are SNHLY and FYNNEI. CDR3 coding DNA: TGTGCCAGCAACCCCTTACCCTACGGCTACACCTTC. Amino acids: CASNPLPYGYTF.

This clone occurred once. V is TRBV25-1 and J is TRBJ2-2, with 8 bases aligning to TRBD2. The germline gives CDR1 MGHDK, CDR2 SYGVNS. This CDR3 comprises 17 residues. The V segment lost 1 base and the J segment 1 base; nucleotides outside the gene matches: 5. The CDR3 coding sequence is TGTGCCAGCAGTGAATGGGGGAGCGGGGGGAACACCGGGGAGCTGTTTTTT. This gives the protein CASSEWGSGGNTGELFF.

This clone showed up just once. The chain employs TRBV29-1 and TRBJ1-2; no clear D gene. Between the trimmed V and J ends, which lost 5 bases and 5 bases, there was a span of 12 bases. Germline V gives CDR1 SQVTM, CDR2 ANQGSEA. The CDR3 is 12 amino acids. Here the CDR3 DNA reads TGCAGCGTTCAAGGTTCCCCATATGGCTACACCTTC. Translated: CSVQGSPYGYTF.

This chain uses TRBV6-4 with TRBJ1-2, with 8 nucleotides matching TRBD1. CDR1 is MRHNA, CDR2 SNTAGT, per germline. The ends lost 6 bases at V and 12 bases at J; junction bases unmatched: 9. The CDR3 is made up of 12 amino acids. Written as DNA, the CDR3 is TGTGCCAGCAGGAAGACAGGGGCCAGCGACACCTTC. Protein sequence: CASRKTGASDTF.

The rearrangement links TRBV15 to TRBJ1-4; TRBD1 agrees at 9 bases. Trimming removed 1 base from V and 8 bases from J; junction bases left unmatched: 11. This CDR3 spans 17 amino acids. Germline V gene data show CDR1 as LNHNV and CDR2 as YYDKDF (reference sequence). The CDR3 bases are TGTGCCACCAGCAGAGGACGGCCGGGACAGGGAGTGGAAAAACTGTTTTTT. Its protein product is CATSRGRPGQGVEKLFF.

The rearrangement joins TRBV2 to TRBJ1-6; tentatively, D is TRBD1 (6 bases). Trimming cost V 4 bases and J 7 bases, with 17 bases left between them. This CDR3 is 16 amino acids long. Germline V CDR1 and CDR2: SNHLY, FYNNEI. CDR3 amino acids: CASSARQDLANSPLHF. CDR3 sequence (DNA): TGTGCCAGCAGTGCCCGACAGGACTTAGCGAATTCACCCCTCCACTTT. Filled out from reference TRBV2 and TRBJ1-6, the complete variable domain reads EPEVTQTPSHQVTQMGQEVILRCVPISNHLYFYWYRQILGQKVEFLVSFYNNEISEKSEIFDDQFSVERPDGSNFTLKIRSTKLEDSAMYFCASSARQDLANSPLHFGNGTRLTVT.

The chain recombines TRBV7-9 with TRBJ1-4; D might be TRBD1 (5 bases). This CDR3 has 14 amino acids. V was pared by 6 bases and J by 3 bases, with 11 bases between. Germline V lookup: CDR1 SEHNR, CDR2 FQNEAQ (reference sequence). CDR3 DNA: TGTGCCAGCAGTGTAGACAGTTCTAATGAAAAACTGTTTTTT. Its protein product is CASSVDSSNEKLFF.

The chain has TRBV14 and TRBJ1-6, with 9 bases identical to TRBD1. Per the germline V gene, CDR1 is SGHDN and CDR2 is FVKESK. J lost 7 bases, V lost 4 bases, and 2 bases had no gene match. The CDR3 consists of 14 residues. CDR3 sequence reads: CASSRDRANSPLHF. DNA for the CDR3: TGTGCCAGCAGCCGGGACAGGGCCAATTCACCCCTCCACTTT.

This chain joins TRBV6-4 and TRBJ2-3; D is possibly TRBD1 (6 bases). This CDR3 is built from 13 residues. CDR1 is MRHNA, CDR2 SNTAGT, per germline. Deletions cut 6 bases from V and 8 bases from J, with 15 bases between. The CDR3 DNA reads as TGTGCCAGCAGCGACACAGGGTTAGGTACGCAGTATTTT. Translation gives CASSDTGLGTQYF.

As DNA, the CDR3 is TGTGCCAGCAGCCTCGACAGTGATAGCAATCAGCCCCAGCATTTT. This translates into CASSLDSDSNQPQHF. The rearrangement links TRBV7-9 to TRBJ1-5, with D maybe TRBD1 (5 bases). The germline V and J ends were trimmed by 5 bases and 0 bases, with 11 bases remaining between them. CDR1 is SEHNR, CDR2 FQNEAQ, per germline (reference sequence). The CDR3 is 15 amino acids.

The CDR3 sequence: CASSNPGQGNTGELFF. The CDR3 nucleotides are TGCGCCAGCAGCAATCCGGGACAGGGGAACACCGGGGAGCTGTTTTTT. V is TRBV5-1 and J is TRBJ2-2, with TRBD1 matching 9 bases. The J segment lost 1 base and the V segment lost 4 bases, leaving 5 bases of the junction unmatched. The CDR3 is made up of 16 amino acids. CDR1 and CDR2 (germline): SGHRS, YFSETQ.

This chain joins TRBV5-5 and TRBJ1-1; no clear D. Trimming left V 0 bases short and J 4 bases short, with 13 bases between. Germline CDR1 and CDR2: SGHKS and YYEKEE (reference sequence). The length of the CDR3 is 15 residues. CDR3 in DNA: TGTGCCAGCAGCTTGGGGATCAGGCGGGCCACTGAAGCTTTCTTT. It translates to CASSLGIRRATEAFF. The variable domain in full, completed from reference TRBV5-5 and TRBJ1-1, reads DAGVTQSPTHLIKTRGQQVTLRCSPISGHKSVSWYQQVLGQGPQFIFQYYEKEERGRGNFPDRFSARQFPNYSSELNVNALLLGDSALYLCASSLGIRRATEAFFGQGTRLTVV.